This T cell receptor beta chain was captured by sequencing in a study of Graves' ophthalmopathy and Graves' hyperthyroidism. Study-wide results and caveats: Most expanded thyroid clonotypes above 0.001 frequency also appeared in blood. As the model predicted ophthalmopathy progression, it achieved a sensitivity of nearly 71% and a specificity of around 76%.

The CDR3 has 17 residues. Per the germline V gene, CDR1 is MGHRA and CDR2 is YSYEKL. V lost 0 bases, J lost 1 base, and 6 bases stayed unmatched. Exclusion criteria comprised other autoimmune diseases, uncontrolled infections, pregnancy or lactation in patients. The authors used Ficoll-Paque density gradient centrifugation to separate PBMCs. The input was more than 7.5 ml of fresh peripheral blood. The sample holds a few counts of this clonotype. Its antigen is still unknown. The TCR beta CDR3 regions underwent amplification from RNA transcripts. HTBI primers were used in a first-round RT-PCR, which preceded a second-round multiplex PCR. In TCRdb, the multiplex PCR reads were re-called with MiXCR into one record per CDR3 protein. The sample comprises hundreds of thousands of distinct CDR3 sequences, about two fifths of which are singletons, and around 3.3% rests with the top ten.

Sequenced material: peripheral blood. The receptor was derived from an adult man with Graves' ophthalmopathy. V and J are TRBV4-1 and TRBJ2-5; TRBD2 agrees at 9 bases. The CDR3 nucleotides read TGCGCCAGCAGCCAAGATCTGGCGGGAGGGATCCAAGAGACCCAGTACTTC. Amino acid sequence: CASSQDLAGGIQETQYF.